One sample yielded the 10 T cell receptor beta chains listed below, sequenced in a study of metastatic and nonmetastatic thyroid tumors (dated by TCRdb to about 2020). No treatment had been received by any patient before thyroid surgery. Libraries were constructed by PCR. TCRdb names Illumina HiSeq 4000 as the instrument used. The public reads were quality trimmed at Q25 with fastp and then assembled into clones with MiXCR by TCRdb, keeping productive beta chains. The table for this sample lists under 35,000 clones; approximately 17% of them were counted only once. The leading ten clones occupy about 5% of the sample. Sequencing was carried out using blood. Every receptor here comes from a female donor with papillary thyroid cancer or a benign thyroid nodule (not recorded which). Some clones in this sample may be carry-over from other donors' samples.

In its sample, this clone was seen many times. This chain uses TRBV5-4 with TRBJ2-7; 7 bases align to TRBD1. Germline CDR1 SGHNT, CDR2 YYREEE (reference sequence). The CDR3 covers 15 residues. Germline trimming cut 4 bases from V and 1 base from J; bases unmatched to any gene: 8. CDR3 in DNA: TGTGCCAGCAGCGCCGGTGGGGGACAGTCCTACGAGCAGTACTTC. Encoded protein: CASSAGGGQSYEQYF.

This clone turned up a few times. The CDR3 end shows no conserved phenylalanine or tryptophan, and so a read error is likely. The V gene is TRBV6-1, the J gene TRBJ1-2; 7 bases fit TRBD1. The V and J ends lost 3 bases and 5 bases, in that order; junction bases with no gene match: 0. The CDR3 covers 12 residues. Germline CDR1 is MNHNS and CDR2 is SASEGT. The CDR3 loop reads CASSETGYGYTS. For the CDR3, the DNA is TGTGCCAGCAGTGAGACAGGGTATGGCTACACCTCC.

This clone was picked up many times. Within the sample, other DNA sequences also encode this same CDR3. V is TRBV5-6 and J is TRBJ1-2, with 9 bases identical to TRBD1. The CDR3 length is 15 residues. Looked up from germline, CDR1 is SGHDT and CDR2 is YYEEEE. V lost 2 bases to trimming and J lost 4 bases; unmatched junction nucleotides: 6. The CDR3 DNA follows: TGTGCCAGCAGCTTACCGACAGGGGGAGGCTATGGCTACACCTTC. Its translation: CASSLPTGGGYGYTF.

This clone was observed many times. V and J are TRBV2 and TRBJ2-2, with D possibly matching TRBD1 (6 bases). Germline loops: CDR1 SNHLY, CDR2 FYNNEI. This CDR3 contains 15 residues. The V end was cut by 8 bases, the J end by 0 bases, with 13 bases between. The CDR3 nucleotides read TGTGCCAGCGCGTGGGGACACTCGAACACCGGGGAGCTGTTTTTT. The encoded protein is CASAWGHSNTGELFF.

This clone was detected ten times or more. The chain has TRBV5-4 and TRBJ2-1; 9 nucleotides match TRBD2. Germline-derived CDR1 and CDR2 are SGHNT and YYREEE (reference sequence). V gave up 2 bases and J gave up 8 bases; unmatched junction bases: 8. There are 15 residues in the CDR3. The chain's CDR3 is CASSFAGGLEHEQFF. The CDR3 nucleotides are TGTGCCAGCAGCTTCGCGGGGGGGCTTGAACATGAGCAGTTCTTC.

By proportion, this clone is medium-sized. The chain joins TRBV6-1 to TRBJ2-7; tentatively, D is TRBD2 (7 bases). The CDR3 has 14 amino acids. V lost 7 bases and J 3 bases, leaving 16 bases between the germline ends. Germline CDR1 reads MNHNS; CDR2 reads SASEGT. The CDR3 DNA reads as TGTGCCAGCACCTCGGTAGGGGGGGGCTACGAGCAGTACTTC. It specifies CASTSVGGGYEQYF.

Comments on this clone: The junction does not match germline at one end; this may be a read error. The J gene is TRBJ2-3, the V gene TRBV24-1; no firm D call. The CDR3 loop spans 17 amino acids. Germline-derived CDR1 and CDR2 are KGHDR and SFDVKD. The CDR3, as DNA: TGTCCCACCAGTGATGAGATCGGGCCCGAGGGCACAGATACGCAGTATTTT. Its translation: CPTSDEIGPEGTDTQYF.

This clone showed up many times. This chain links TRBV20-1 with TRBJ1-4, with D hard to call. Trimming pared 5 bases from V and 7 bases from J, leaving 14 bases between. Per germline, CDR1 DFQATT and CDR2 SNEGSKA (reference sequence). This CDR3 has 13 residues. In DNA form, the CDR3 reads TGCAGTGCTCGACTGGGGTTGGGTGAAAAACTGTTTTTT. Amino acid sequence: CSARLGLGEKLFF.

V usage is TRBV4-1 and J usage is TRBJ2-7, with 8 bases lining up with TRBD2. The V segment lost 8 bases and the J segment 0 bases; nucleotides outside the gene matches: 12. In germline, CDR1 is MGHRA, CDR2 YSYEKL. The CDR3 contains 16 residues. The CDR3 spells CASAPEAGAFSYEQYF. In DNA, the CDR3 is TGCGCCAGCGCCCCTGAAGCGGGAGCCTTCTCCTACGAGCAGTACTTC.

The J gene is TRBJ2-5, the V gene TRBV4-3; 12 positions agree with TRBD2. Germline assignment: CDR1 LGHNA and CDR2 YSLEER. V was clipped by 4 bases and J by 4 bases; unmatched bases: 7. The CDR3 sequence is 16 residues long. The CDR3 region is CASSPRASGRVETQYF. CDR3 nucleotides: TGCGCCAGCAGCCCCCGGGCTAGCGGGAGGGTAGAGACCCAGTACTTC.